This section outlines one TCR beta chain sequence together with its context. Using immunoSEQ multiplex PCR, the repertoire was profiled, and TCRdb retains in-frame clones only, with some absent. In the table there are a few hundred thousand clones, 90% of which are singletons. Per the germline V gene, CDR1 is SGHTA and CDR2 is FQGNSA. Trimming removed 3 bases from V and 2 bases from J, with 12 bases in between. The CDR3 extends over 15 amino acids. This specimen belongs to a study of blood T cell repertoires in COVID-19. The overall study: Donors in the United States, Italy and Spain gave samples during acute or convalescent COVID-19.

Across under 25 US areas, participants ranged in age from about 18 to 90 years. The receptor comes from a woman under 30 with acute COVID-19. The sample comprised PBMCs or T cells enriched from blood (not recorded which). The chain has TRBV7-2 and TRBJ2-3; D may be TRBD1 (5 bases). As DNA, the CDR3 is TGTGCCAGCAGCTTTACCAGGGTTATCACAGATACGCAGTATTTT. Translating it yields CASSFTRVITDTQYF. The full variable domain, rest sourced from reference TRBV7-2 and TRBJ2-3, is GAGVSQSPSNKVTEKGKDVELRCDPISGHTALYWYRQSLGQGLEFLIYFQGNSAPDKSGLPSDRFSAERTGGSVSTLTIQRTQQEDSAVYLCASSFTRVITDTQYFGPGTRLTVL.